The rows below give T cell receptor beta chains drawn from one sample of a study of blood T cells in healthy people across ages. In TCRdb, the 5' RACE reads were re-called with MiXCR into one record per CDR3 protein. The profile shows 800,000 to 1,000,000 distinct CDR3 sequences, roughly 43% of them singletons. Source material: blood. The receptors stem from a man aged 30 to 45 in good health. The CDR3 runs from the conserved cysteine through the conserved F or W. The D gene is left open where the match is weak. Clone size is given for some rows only: seen once, a few or many times, or a class if the clone is expanded.

. | TRBJ2-1 | TRBV28 | . | CASSSTTGTGYNEQFF | TGTGCCAGCAGTTCGACCACCGGGACGGGATACAATGAGCAGTTCTTC
. | TRBJ2-6 | TRBV2 | many | CASSTSSGANVLTF | TGTGCCAGCAGTACTAGCTCTGGGGCCAACGTCCTGACTTTC
TRBD1 | TRBJ2-7 | TRBV10-2 | . | CASRAGQGTYEQYF | TGCGCCAGCAGGGCTGGACAGGGGACCTACGAGCAGTACTTC
. | TRBJ1-5 | TRBV20-1 | . | CSARDTRSNQPQHF | TGCAGTGCTAGAGATACACGTAGCAATCAGCCCCAGCATTTT
TRBD2 | TRBJ2-3 | TRBV20-1 | . | CSAKAGVSTDTQYF | TGCAGTGCCAAAGCGGGAGTCAGCACAGATACGCAGTATTTT
. | TRBJ2-1 | TRBV15 | . | CATRLVAEYNEQFF | TGTGCCACCAGACTGGTGGCGGAGTACAATGAGCAGTTCTTC
. | TRBJ2-4 | TRBV7-2 | . | CASSPEVAKNIQYF | TGTGCCAGCAGCCCGGAGGTAGCCAAAAACATTCAGTACTTC
. | TRBJ1-1 | TRBV3-1 | . | CASRTGGNTEAFF | TGTGCCAGCAGGACAGGAGGGAACACTGAAGCTTTCTTT
. | TRBJ2-1 | TRBV10-3 | . | CAIEQGASYNEQFF | TGTGCCATCGAGCAGGGAGCCTCCTACAATGAGCAGTTCTTC
TRBD1 | TRBJ2-7 | TRBV7-2 | . | CASSLGQGEPYEQYF | TGTGCCAGCAGCTTAGGACAGGGAGAACCCTACGAGCAGTACTTC
. | TRBJ2-7 | TRBV28 | . | CASKTGALPYEQYF | TGTGCCAGCAAGACAGGTGCCCTTCCCTACGAGCAGTACTTC
TRBD1 | TRBJ1-2 | TRBV7-2 | . | CASSLEPGGAGTF | TGTGCCAGCAGCTTAGAACCAGGGGGCGCCGGCACCTTC
. | TRBJ2-4 | TRBV28 | few | CASSLGPVMDKNIQYF | TGTGCCAGCAGTCTCGGACCGGTCATGGACAAAAACATTCAGTACTTC
. | TRBJ1-5 | TRBV3-1 | few | CASSQLSDGSNQPQHF | TGTGCCAGCAGCCAACTATCGGACGGAAGCAATCAGCCCCAGCATTTT
. | TRBJ1-2 | TRBV6-1 | . | CASSEDVRGPYGYTF | TGTGCCAGCAGTGAAGACGTGAGGGGTCCCTATGGCTACACCTTC
. | TRBJ1-5 | TRBV6-6 | . | CASSTPGSVQPQHF | TGTGCCAGCAGTACACCTGGCTCTGTTCAGCCCCAGCATTTT
. | TRBJ2-7 | TRBV6-1 | . | CASSEPGGHPYEQYF | TGTGCCAGCAGTGAACCCGGAGGACACCCCTACGAGCAGTACTTC
TRBD1 | TRBJ2-7 | TRBV13 | . | CASSRGTGGSYEQYF | TGTGCCAGCAGCCGGGGGACAGGAGGGTCCTACGAGCAGTACTTC
. | TRBJ2-4 | TRBV4-1 | few | CASSHGTGDGVNIQYF | TGCGCCAGCAGCCATGGGACGGGAGATGGGGTAAACATTCAGTACTTC
TRBD1 | TRBJ2-7 | TRBV5-1 | few | CASSWGQFESIYEQYF | TGCGCTAGCAGCTGGGGACAGTTCGAATCTATCTACGAGCAGTACTTC
TRBD2 | TRBJ2-3 | TRBV4-3 | . | CASSANPGGGSDTQYF | TGCGCCAGCAGCGCCAACCCAGGCGGGGGGTCAGATACGCAGTATTTT
. | TRBJ2-5 | TRBV6-2/TRBV6-3 | few | CASRPIGRTKTETQYF | TGTGCCAGCAGGCCGATAGGACGGACTAAGACGGAGACCCAGTACTTC
TRBD1 | TRBJ1-2 | TRBV28 | . | CASSSRERGLVTF | TGTGCCAGCAGTTCCCGGGAGAGGGGGCTCGTCACCTTC
TRBD2 | TRBJ2-1 | TRBV7-8 | . | CASSFNSGGDEQFF | TGTGCCAGCAGCTTTAATAGCGGGGGCGATGAGCAGTTCTTC
TRBD1 | TRBJ2-7 | TRBV20-1 | . | CSAKGQEAYF | TGCAGTGCTAAAGGACAGGAGGCGTACTTC
TRBD2 | TRBJ2-7 | TRBV28 | . | CASSFRRGEGFYEQYF | TGTGCCAGCAGTTTCCGCCGGGGGGAAGGGTTCTACGAGCAGTACTTC
. | TRBJ1-1 | TRBV4-2 | . | CASSQDLAGSTEAFF | TGTGCCAGCAGCCAAGATTTAGCGGGGTCCACTGAAGCTTTCTTT
. | TRBJ1-3 | TRBV7-2 | . | CASTRGSSGNTIYF | TGTGCCAGCACCCGAGGGAGCTCTGGAAACACCATATATTTT
. | TRBJ2-5 | TRBV13 | . | CASSLGFVRETQYF | TGTGCCAGCAGCTTAGGCTTCGTTCGGGAGACCCAGTACTTC
. | TRBJ2-7 | TRBV4-2 | many | CASSQGEGSSYEQYF | TGTGCCAGCAGCCAAGGGGAAGGCAGCTCCTACGAGCAGTACTTC
. | TRBJ1-2 | TRBV20-1 | . | CSAFTYDYGYTF | TGCAGTGCTTTTACATACGACTATGGCTACACCTTC
TRBD1 | TRBJ2-3 | TRBV20-1 | . | CSAWSPGQGPDTQYF | TGCAGTGCTTGGAGCCCGGGACAGGGACCAGATACGCAGTATTTT
TRBD2 | TRBJ2-4 | TRBV20-1 | . | CSASYRELAGGKGVNTQYF | TGCAGTGCTAGTTACCGGGAACTAGCGGGAGGGAAGGGGGTAAACACTCAGTACTTC
. | TRBJ2-3 | TRBV4-2 | . | CASSQDGGSTDTQYF | TGTGCCAGCAGCCAAGATGGAGGTAGCACAGATACGCAGTATTTT